The 19 T cell receptor beta chains given below trace back to one sample, sequenced in a study of TIL therapy for anti-PD-1-resistant metastatic lung cancer. Documented time point: pre-treatment sample, taken before nivolumab and TIL therapy. Sequencing used immunoSEQ v3. The method was immunoSEQ multiplex PCR; TCRdb's version includes in-frame clones alone and lacks a portion of them. The sample shows more than 55,000 clones, around 63% of them seen only once. Sequenced here: blood, sampled at baseline. All receptors derive from a person aged 25-80 years with non-small cell lung cancer.

The CDR3 spells CASSEYSGYTDTQYF. The DNA of the CDR3 is TGTGCCAGCAGTGAATATTCGGGATACACAGATACGCAGTATTTT. The V and J genes are TRBV25-1 and TRBJ2-3; D perhaps matches TRBD2 (5 bases). Germline V gene sequence: CDR1 MGHDK, CDR2 SYGVNS. The CDR3 totals 15 residues. V was clipped by 0 bases and J by 2 bases, with 9 bases between them.

This clone appeared a few times. The J gene is TRBJ1-4, the V gene TRBV30; 9 bases align to TRBD1. This CDR3 has 11 residues. Germline CDR1 and CDR2: GTSNPN and SVGIG (reference sequence). V was clipped by 3 bases and J by 16 bases; unmatched bases: 6. The CDR3 DNA is TGTGCCTGGAGGGACAGGGGCGACCCGTTTTTT. Amino acids: CAWRDRGDPFF.

This chain connects TRBV28 to TRBJ1-3; no firm D call. The CDR3 covers 14 residues. Trimming shortened V by 5 bases and J by 0 bases, and 8 bases separated the two germline ends. Germline-derived CDR1 and CDR2 are MDHEN and SYDVKM. The CDR3 region has the DNA TGTGCCAGCAGTCATCAGAGCTCTGGAAACACCATATATTTT. Its translation: CASSHQSSGNTIYF.

This clone was detected only a few times. The CDR3 DNA reads as TGTGCCAGCAGTTATGGTAGAGGGCAGGGAACTCTGCAGTACTTC. This codes for CASSYGRGQGTLQYF. The chain uses TRBV6-6 and TRBJ2-7; D may match TRBD1 or TRBD2 (5 bases each). There are 15 residues in the CDR3. The V and J ends lost 3 bases and 9 bases respectively, with 21 bases between them. Germline V gives CDR1 MNHNY, CDR2 SVGAGI (reference sequence).

This chain connects TRBV19 to TRBJ1-1; no reliable D call. The CDR3 spans 14 residues. Germline CDR1 and CDR2: LNHDA and SQIVND (reference sequence). V was trimmed by 5 bases and J by 1 base, leaving 11 bases between them. Here the CDR3 reads CASSSWNRNTEAFF. In nucleotides, the CDR3 is TGTGCCAGTAGTTCCTGGAACAGGAACACTGAAGCTTTCTTT.

The chain recombines TRBV9 with TRBJ2-3, with D perhaps TRBD2 (6 bases). The V end was cut by 1 base, the J end by 0 bases, with 15 bases between. From germline, CDR1 is SGDLS and CDR2 YYNGEE. The CDR3 runs 17 residues. The CDR3 DNA reads TGTGCCAGCAGCGTATTAAGGCGGGACTTTAGCACAGATACGCAGTATTTT. Its protein product is CASSVLRRDFSTDTQYF.

This clone was detected only once. The chain recombines TRBV10-3 with TRBJ2-1; 10 bases map to TRBD2. This CDR3 contains 15 residues. With V trimmed by 6 bases and J by 9 bases, 11 bases remained unmatched. Per germline, CDR1 ENHRY and CDR2 SYGVKD. The DNA of the CDR3 is TGTGCCATCAGGGACCTAGCGGGAGAGGTAGGTGAGCAGTTCTTC. This sequence encodes CAIRDLAGEVGEQFF.

This clone occurred a few times. The rearrangement uses TRBV4-1 and TRBJ2-1; 15 nucleotides align to TRBD2. This CDR3 has 16 residues. Losses at the gene ends were 1 base for V and 6 bases for J; bases not matched to a gene: 1. CDR1 is MGHRA and CDR2 is YSYEKL in the germline V gene. This CDR3 reads CASSQGTSGRANEQFF. CDR3 in DNA: TGCGCCAGCAGCCAAGGGACTAGCGGGAGGGCCAATGAGCAGTTCTTC.

V is TRBV7-9 and J is TRBJ2-5; TRBD2 agrees at 13 bases. Germline trimming cut 4 bases from V and 1 base from J; bases unmatched to any gene: 3. The CDR3 sequence is 16 residues long. Per the germline V gene, CDR1 is SEHNR and CDR2 is FQNEAQ (reference sequence). CDR3 in amino acids: CASSSTSGGSQETQYF. In DNA form, the CDR3 reads TGTGCCAGCAGCTCGACTAGCGGGGGGTCCCAAGAGACCCAGTACTTC.

Concerning this clone: A read error may account for a junction end that differs from germline. The chain has TRBV27 and TRBJ1-3; D is unresolved. Per germline, CDR1 MNHEY and CDR2 SMNVEV (reference sequence). There are 13 residues in the CDR3. The CDR3 coding sequence is TGTGCCAGCAGTCTATCGCCTGACGGCACCATATATTTT. Translated: CASSLSPDGTIYF.

The sample holds a few counts of this clone. This rearrangement joins TRBV9 to TRBJ2-7; TRBD1 is a possible D gene (6 bases). Trimming stripped 3 bases from V and 0 bases from J, with 13 bases between. This CDR3 contains 15 residues. Germline V gene sequence: CDR1 SGDLS, CDR2 YYNGEE. The CDR3 region has the DNA TGTGCCAGCAGCGCCGAGGGGGAGAGCTCCTACGAGCAGTACTTC. Translation: CASSAEGESSYEQYF.

This clone was detected once. The chain carries TRBV6-4 and TRBJ2-3; 9 bases match TRBD1. Germline V gives CDR1 MRHNA, CDR2 SNTAGT. Losses at the gene ends were 6 bases for V and 2 bases for J; bases not matched to a gene: 6. The CDR3 consists of 15 residues. CDR3 sequence reads: CASSPRDRVTDTQYF. CDR3 bases: TGTGCCAGCAGCCCTAGGGACAGGGTCACAGATACGCAGTATTTT.

The chain has TRBV7-2 and TRBJ1-3; D gene ambiguous. Trimming removed 5 bases at V and 5 bases at J, with 7 bases between. The germline gives CDR1 SGHTA, CDR2 FQGNSA. This CDR3 has 12 amino acids. CDR3 region: CASSQKRNTIYF. CDR3 in DNA: TGTGCCAGCAGCCAAAAAAGAAACACCATATATTTT.

This clone was counted a few times. This sequence joins TRBV2 and TRBJ2-1; either TRBD1 or TRBD2 may supply D (6 bases each). Trimming took off 7 bases at V and 7 bases at J, with 14 bases between the two ends. Germline loops: CDR1 SNHLY, CDR2 FYNNEI. CDR3 length equals 13 residues. The CDR3 region has the DNA TGTGCCAGCAAGCGGGCTACAGGGAATGAGCAGTTCTTC. Translation gives CASKRATGNEQFF.

This chain uses TRBV2 with TRBJ1-2; 7 bases fit TRBD1. V lost 7 bases to trimming and J lost 6 bases; unmatched junction nucleotides: 5. Germline values: CDR1 SNHLY, CDR2 FYNNEI. The CDR3 runs to 12 residues. CDR3 sequence (DNA): TGTGCCAGCAAGCAGGGGGAAAATGGCTACACCTTC. This sequence encodes CASKQGENGYTF.

V usage is TRBV6-1 and J usage is TRBJ2-2; 8 positions match TRBD2. The germline V gene encodes CDR1 MNHNS and CDR2 SASEGT. The V and J ends lost 4 bases and 0 bases, in that order; junction bases with no gene match: 7. The CDR3 runs to 17 residues. The CDR3 sequence: CASSVSYSGANTGELFF. The DNA of the CDR3 is TGTGCCAGCAGTGTTAGCTATAGCGGGGCGAACACCGGGGAGCTGTTTTTT.

The V gene is TRBV7-2, the J gene TRBJ1-2; TRBD1 agrees at 9 bases. With 5 bases clipped from V and 4 bases from J, the junction kept 8 bases outside the gene matches. Looked up from germline, CDR1 is SGHTA and CDR2 is FQGNSA. This CDR3 is 15 amino acids long. This CDR3 reads CASSPGQGGGYGYTF. The CDR3 nucleotides read TGTGCCAGCAGCCCGGGACAGGGCGGTGGCTATGGCTACACCTTC.

This chain connects TRBV5-1 to TRBJ2-1; 9 bases align to TRBD1. V trimming: 1 base; J trimming: 3 bases; junction bases outside the gene matches: 2. This CDR3 comprises 15 residues. Germline lookup yields CDR1 SGHRS and CDR2 YFSETQ. The CDR3 region is CASSLTGGFYNEQFF. CDR3 coding DNA: TGCGCCAGCAGCTTGACAGGGGGCTTCTACAATGAGCAGTTCTTC.

CDR3 coding DNA: TGTGCCTGGACGATGAACTCCTACGAGCAGTACTTC. This translates into CAWTMNSYEQYF. This chain joins TRBV30 and TRBJ2-7; no reliable D call. The V end was cut by 4 bases, the J end by 0 bases, with 7 bases between. This CDR3 comprises 12 residues. Germline CDR1 reads GTSNPN; CDR2 reads SVGIG (reference sequence).